A selection of T cell receptor beta chains follows, all from one sample in a study of blood T cell repertoires in COVID-19. Clones were sequenced by immunoSEQ multiplex PCR, and TCRdb holds only the in-frame ones, with some missing. The table includes about 160,000 clones, roughly 81% detected once. The specimen was peripheral blood. All receptors come from a man aged 35 to 55 with acute or convalescent COVID-19. Each CDR3 is given with its conserved first and last residue. The order of the fields is J gene, CDR3 length, clone size, D gene, V gene, CDR3 DNA, CDR3 protein. The D gene is left open where the match is weak. Size is stated for part of the rows, as once, few or many counts, or as a class when the clone is expanded.

>TRBJ2-3|16|-|TRBD2|TRBV10-2
TGCGCCAACACATCGTGGGCAGCGGGGCGCACAGATACGCAGTATTTT
CANTSWAAGRTDTQYF
>TRBJ2-3|14|-|TRBD1|TRBV7-9
TGTGCCAGCAGCGGGGATACAGGGGCCGATACGCAGTATTTT
CASSGDTGADTQYF
>TRBJ1-2|16|-|-|TRBV28
TGTGCCAGCAGTTGGGTGGTCAGGGGCGGGTATTATGGCTACACCTTC
CASSWVVRGGYYGYTF
>TRBJ1-1|14|-|-|TRBV6-6
TGTGCCAGCAGTCTCGACAGGCTAAACACTGAAGCTTTCTTT
CASSLDRLNTEAFF
>TRBJ2-5|17|-|TRBD2|TRBV5-1
TGCGCCAGCAGCCTGGGACTAGCGGGGGCAAACGCGGAGACCCAGTACTTC
CASSLGLAGANAETQYF
>TRBJ2-7|13|-|-|TRBV7-9
TGTGCCAGCAGCTTAAGTGGGGGGTACGAGCAGTACTTC
CASSLSGGYEQYF
>TRBJ2-3|17|-|TRBD2|TRBV18
TGTGCCAGCTCGCCGATGACTAGCGGGGGGCGCACAGATACGCAGTATTTT
CASSPMTSGGRTDTQYF
>TRBJ2-1|16|-|TRBD2|TRBV2
TGTGCCAGCAGTGGGGGCGGGGGAAGGATTTATGATGAGCAGTTCTTC
CASSGGGGRIYDEQFF
>TRBJ1-5|18|-|TRBD1|TRBV7-9
TGTGCCAGCAGCTTAGGTCAGTTGGGACAGAATAGCAATCAGCCCCAGCATTTT
CASSLGQLGQNSNQPQHF
>TRBJ2-7|16|-|TRBD2|TRBV18
TGTGCCAGCTCACCCCTAGGGCGGGGGGACTCCTACGAGCAGTACTTC
CASSPLGRGDSYEQYF
>TRBJ1-1|11|-|-|TRBV30
TGTGCCTGGAGTGGACAGACTGAAGCTTTCTTT
CAWSGQTEAFF
>TRBJ2-5|13|-|-|TRBV4-2
TGTGCCAGCAGCCCTCAGGTTGAAGAGACCCAGTACTTC
CASSPQVEETQYF
>TRBJ1-2|13|-|-|TRBV6-5
TGTGCCAGCAGTTACTCCCCCTTGAGGGGCTACACCTTC
CASSYSPLRGYTF
>TRBJ2-5|16|-|TRBD1|TRBV5-1
TGCGCCAGCAGTCGTGGAAGAGAGGGCAGGGGGGAGACCCAGTACTTC
CASSRGREGRGETQYF
>TRBJ1-5|16|-|TRBD1|TRBV19
TGTGCCAGCTCCCACAGGGGGAGTGTAAGCAATCAGCCCCAGCATTTT
CASSHRGSVSNQPQHF
>TRBJ2-5|14|few|-|TRBV23-1
TGCGCCAGCAGTCGTCGTATCCCTCGAGAGACCCAGTACTTC
CASSRRIPRETQYF
>TRBJ1-1|13|-|TRBD1|TRBV5-1
TGCGCCAGCAGTTCTGACAGGGGCACTGAAGCTTTCTTT
CASSSDRGTEAFF
>TRBJ1-5|13|-|TRBD1|TRBV7-2
TGTGCCAGCAGCACCCGACAGGGCCAGCCCCAGCATTTT
CASSTRQGQPQHF
>TRBJ2-7|15|-|-|TRBV7-2
TGTGCCAGCAGCTTGCAGGGCCTCCTATCCTACGAGCAGTACTTC
CASSLQGLLSYEQYF
>TRBJ1-1|14|-|-|TRBV5-1
TGCGCCAGCAGCTTAAGCCGGGTTGAGACTGAAGCTTTCTTT
CASSLSRVETEAFF
>TRBJ2-3|18|-|TRBD2|TRBV9
TGTGCCAGCAGCGTAGGGAGTAGCGGGGGGGCCGGCACAGATACGCAGTATTTT
CASSVGSSGGAGTDTQYF
>TRBJ2-7|12|-|TRBD1|TRBV11-2
TGTGCCAGCAGCTCACAGGGGGGAGAGCAGTACTTC
CASSSQGGEQYF
>TRBJ2-7|12|-|-|TRBV28
TGTGCCAGCAGTTTGTCCCCTCGCGAGCAGTACTTC
CASSLSPREQYF